This TCR beta chain is drawn from a study of a mutant IDH1 vaccine in newly diagnosed glioma. The wider study: Eight vaccine doses were administered to patients at weeks 1, 3, 5, 7, 11, 15, 19 and 23.

Clones were sequenced by immunoSEQ multiplex PCR, and TCRdb holds only the in-frame ones, with some missing. The data contain about 59,000 clones, about 87% of them singletons. General study findings and limits: Vaccine-induced immune responses occurred in more than 80% of patients.

Germline values: CDR1 MDHEN, CDR2 SYDVKM. The CDR3 contains 15 residues. V lost 3 bases and J 4 bases, leaving 15 bases between the germline ends. Remarks on this clone: The antigen remains undetermined.

Noted time point: week 5, during vaccination. Every single dose of the vaccine, 300 ug of mutant IDH1 20-mer peptide, came with topical imiquimod. Astrocytomas that were new, WHO grade 3 or 4, IDH1-mutant and ATRX-lost were present in the donors. The source is a woman aged 40 to 50 with glioma. The source was PBMCs, collected from a glioma patient whose treatment included an IDH1 peptide vaccine. The chain links TRBV28 to TRBJ1-2; D gene uncertain. The CDR3 sequence: CASSFSESQLYGYTF. In DNA, the CDR3 is TGTGCCAGCAGTTTTTCCGAGAGCCAACTCTATGGCTACACCTTC.